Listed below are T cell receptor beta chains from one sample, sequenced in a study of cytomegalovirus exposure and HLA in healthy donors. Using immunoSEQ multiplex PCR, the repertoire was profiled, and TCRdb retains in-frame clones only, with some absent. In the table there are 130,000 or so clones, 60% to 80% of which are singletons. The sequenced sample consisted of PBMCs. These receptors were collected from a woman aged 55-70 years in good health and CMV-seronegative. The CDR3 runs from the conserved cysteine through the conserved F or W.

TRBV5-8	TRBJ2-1	CASSLGLAGKGEFF
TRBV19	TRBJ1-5	CASTQALNQPQHF
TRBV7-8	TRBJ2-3	CASSLSDVAGGVTDTQYF
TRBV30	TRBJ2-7	CAWSREGRDEQYF
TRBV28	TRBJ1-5	CASSPTGGAGDQPQHF
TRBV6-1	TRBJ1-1	CASLNNLMNTEAFF
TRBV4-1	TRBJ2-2	CASSGLTNTGELFF
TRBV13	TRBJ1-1	CASSLGQDILMNTEAFF
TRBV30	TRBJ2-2	CAWIGLDSGDTGELFF
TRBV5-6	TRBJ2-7	CASSRMDEQYF
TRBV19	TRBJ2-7	CASSPGTGFYEQYF
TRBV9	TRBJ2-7	CASSVVLGLAASYEQYF
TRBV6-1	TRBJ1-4	CATRPTGINEKLFF
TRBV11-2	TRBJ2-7	CASSTVAGTYEQYF
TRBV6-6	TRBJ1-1	CASSTDILAEAFF
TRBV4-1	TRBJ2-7	CASSQVPSYEQYF
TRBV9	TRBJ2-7	CASSPSPASVTLYEQYF
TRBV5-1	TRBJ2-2	CASRNELSTGELFF
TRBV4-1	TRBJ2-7	CAAGLAGRGEQYF
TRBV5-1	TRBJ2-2	CASSLLGDSSNTGELFF
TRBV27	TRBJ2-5	CASSQEGTGIQTQYF
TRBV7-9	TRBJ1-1	CSSNMGVPGTGRGTEAFF
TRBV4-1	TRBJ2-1	CASSQGLAGMGEQFF
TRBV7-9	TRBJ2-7	CASSQKAGVSYEQYF
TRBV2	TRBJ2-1	CASSGLAGVLEQFF
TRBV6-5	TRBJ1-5	CASSVGQASNQPQHF
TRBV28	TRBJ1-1	CASSLQSTGAFF
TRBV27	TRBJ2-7	CASSLFSQAGLFYEQYF
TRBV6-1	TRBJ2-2	CASSERASGTTGELFF
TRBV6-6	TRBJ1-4	CASSYAPGQLNEKLFF
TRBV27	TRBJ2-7	CASTPYPTGKNEQYF
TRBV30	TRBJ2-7	CAWSQDREQYF
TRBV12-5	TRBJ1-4	CASGLPLCRDRGRTNEKLFF
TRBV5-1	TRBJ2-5	CASSLAVKETQYF
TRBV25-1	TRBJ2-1	CASSETGTGRRNEQFF
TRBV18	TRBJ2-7	CASSPPATGTISYEQYF
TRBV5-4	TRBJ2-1	CASSGGLAVIYNEQFF
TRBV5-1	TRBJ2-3	CASSGAGLAEVDTQYF
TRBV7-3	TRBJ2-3	CASSLAGGPWTDTQYF
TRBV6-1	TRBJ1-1	CASSEALTGGAAAEAFF
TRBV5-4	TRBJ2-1	CASSLGAGTPYNEQFF